The 2 T cell receptor beta chains presented below share a single source sample, sequenced in a study of T-cell memory formation after mild COVID-19. Each CDR3 protein is one row after TCRdb ran MiXCR on the 5' RACE reads. The sample lists fewer than 700,000 distinct CDR3 sequences, roughly a fifth occurring once. The specimen was PBMCs or a T cell subset sorted from them (not recorded which). These receptors were taken from an adult woman who had mild COVID-19 (a few samples of this study predate the infection). Cell type and time point are not known.

The V gene is TRBV6-5, the J gene TRBJ2-1, with TRBD2 matching 14 bases. The J segment lost 10 bases and the V segment lost 0 bases, leaving 5 bases of the junction unmatched. The germline V gene has CDR1 MNHEY and CDR2 SVGAGI. The CDR3 length is 16 residues. In DNA form, the CDR3 reads TGTGCCAGCAGTTACTCTGGACTAGCGGGGGGCAGCGAGCAGTTCTTC. This gives the protein CASSYSGLAGGSEQFF.

The chain has TRBV5-1 and TRBJ2-1, with TRBD2 identical over 13 bases. Germline CDR1 SGHRS, CDR2 YFSETQ. V shed 0 bases, J shed 6 bases, and the junction held 3 bases outside the gene matches. CDR3 length: 16 residues. The CDR3, as DNA: TGCGCCAGCAGCTTGGAACTAGCGGGGGGGCTCAATGAGCAGTTCTTC. Translating it yields CASSLELAGGLNEQFF.